What follows is one TCR beta chain and its context. The data belong to a study of blood T cells in healthy people across ages. The use of a sample-barcoded 5' primer and a J-beta primer mix characterized a second PCR of roughly 6 to 11 cycles. The study obtained at least 3 million CDR3-containing paired-end reads from every sample. MiXCR was run by TCRdb on the 5' RACE reads, yielding one entry per CDR3 protein. The sample consists of roughly 1.5 million distinct CDR3 sequences, under 55% of them appearing once. The CDR3 consists of 15 residues. V lost 1 base and J lost 3, with 13 bases in between. CDR1 is SGHTA, CDR2 FQGNSA, per germline.

V usage is TRBV7-2 and J usage is TRBJ2-7; possibly TRBD1 or TRBD2 for D (5 bases each). What was sequenced was blood. This sequence originates from a woman under 30 in good health. CDR3 protein: CASSLGDPKHYEQYF. For the CDR3, the DNA is TGTGCCAGCAGCTTAGGGGACCCCAAGCACTACGAGCAGTACTTC. The entire variable domain, with the rest obtained from reference TRBV7-2 and TRBJ2-7, is as follows: GAGVSQSPSNKVTEKGKDVELRCDPISGHTALYWYRQSLGQGLEFLIYFQGNSAPDKSGLPSDRFSAERTGGSVSTLTIQRTQQEDSAVYLCASSLGDPKHYEQYFGPGTRLTVT.